A single sample gave rise to the 9 T cell receptor beta chains below, sequenced in a study of identifying expanded T cells in peripheral blood. Sequencing used immunoSEQ multiplex PCR; TCRdb keeps in-frame clones, though not all of them. Here the sample spans roughly 100,000 clones, roughly 89% being singletons. Sequencing used blood. The origin of the receptors is a person aged 18-70 years in good health.

The chain combines TRBV14 with TRBJ1-1; D unresolved. This CDR3 contains 13 residues. The V gene's germline CDR1 is SGHDN and CDR2 FVKESK. Trimming took off 6 bases at V and 10 bases at J, with 18 bases between the two ends. CDR3 sequence: CASSVFRAQGAFF. In DNA, the CDR3 is TGTGCCAGCAGTGTTTTTCGGGCCCAAGGAGCTTTCTTT. Using reference TRBV14 and TRBJ1-1 for the parts outside the CDR3, the full variable domain is EAGVTQFPSHSVIEKGQTVTLRCDPISGHDNLYWYRRVMGKEIKFLLHFVKESKQDESGMPNNRFLAERTGGTYSTLKVQPAELEDSGVYFCASSVFRAQGAFFGQGTRLTVV.

The chain combines TRBV19 with TRBJ2-3, with TRBD1 matching over 10 bases. J gave up 1 base and V 9 bases, and 1 base lay outside the gene matches. CDR3 length: 13 residues. Germline CDR1 reads LNHDA; CDR2 reads SQIVND (reference sequence). The CDR3 region has the DNA TGTGCCAGCGGGACAGGGGGCACAGATACGCAGTATTTT. Translation gives CASGTGGTDTQYF.

A few counts support this clone. This chain joins TRBV18 and TRBJ2-4, with D unresolved. V was cut by 2 bases and J by 2 bases, with 10 bases left in between. Germline lookup yields CDR1 KGHSH and CDR2 LQKENI. The CDR3 covers 15 residues. CDR3: CASSPEASSKNIQYF. The DNA of the CDR3 is TGTGCCAGCTCACCAGAGGCCAGTTCCAAAAACATTCAGTACTTC. Full variable domain (rest looked up from reference TRBV18 and TRBJ2-4): NAGVMQNPRHLVRRRGQEARLRCSPMKGHSHVYWYRQLPEEGLKFMVYLQKENIIDESGMPKERFSAEFPKEGPSILRIQQVVRGDSAAYFCASSPEASSKNIQYFGAGTRLSVL.

This clone has just one count. The genes are TRBV11-2 and TRBJ2-2; D call uncertain. Germline V CDR1 and CDR2: SGHAT, FQNNGV. V was cut by 7 bases and J by 5 bases, with 14 bases left in between. This CDR3 has 14 residues. The CDR3 spells CASNYLYSTGELFF. CDR3 nucleotides: TGTGCCAGCAACTACTTATATTCGACCGGGGAGCTGTTTTTT.

The chain couples TRBV4-3 to TRBJ2-5; 7 nucleotides line up with TRBD1. Per the germline V gene, CDR1 is LGHNA and CDR2 is YSLEER. The CDR3 has 16 residues. The V and J ends lost 0 bases and 5 bases, in that order; junction bases with no gene match: 9. CDR3 sequence: CASSQDRGTPSETQYF. The CDR3 DNA follows: TGCGCCAGCAGCCAAGACAGGGGGACGCCGAGTGAGACCCAGTACTTC.

This clone was counted many times. The chain couples TRBV28 to TRBJ1-1; D remains ambiguous. Germline CDR1 and CDR2: MDHEN and SYDVKM. The CDR3 totals 12 residues. Trimming stripped 5 bases from V and 1 base from J, with 5 bases between. The CDR3 region has the DNA TGTGCCAGCAGTACTTGGAACACTGAAGCTTTCTTT. Its protein product is CASSTWNTEAFF.

The V gene is TRBV7-2, the J gene TRBJ1-2; tentative D call: TRBD1 (5 bases). The CDR3 covers 19 residues. Between the trimmed V and J ends, which lost 10 bases and 0 bases, there was a span of 30 bases. Germline values: CDR1 SGHTA, CDR2 FQGNSA. The CDR3 sequence is CAILSAGDPPILTNYGYTF. CDR3 nucleotides: TGTGCCATCCTTTCGGCGGGGGATCCACCCATCCTCACTAACTATGGCTACACCTTC. Full variable domain (outside the CDR3, taken from reference TRBV7-2 and TRBJ1-2): GAGVSQSPSNKVTEKGKDVELRCDPISGHTALYWYRQSLGQGLEFLIYFQGNSAPDKSGLPSDRFSAERTGGSVSTLTIQRTQQEDSAVYLCAILSAGDPPILTNYGYTFGSGTRLTVV.

The CDR3 nucleotides are TGCGCCAGCAGCCCACTCACGGCTAACTATGGCTACACCTTC. Translation gives CASSPLTANYGYTF. The chain has TRBV4-3 and TRBJ1-2; D gene ambiguous. Germline loops: CDR1 LGHNA, CDR2 YSLEER. Trimming shortened V by 4 bases and J by 0 bases, and 9 bases separated the two germline ends. The CDR3 runs to 14 residues.

The CDR3 coding sequence is TGCGCCAGCAGCCAAGATATTTTGTCTATACCCATATATTTT. Its translation: CASSQDILSIPIYF. The V call is TRBV4-3, the J call TRBJ1-3; D gene uncertain. CDR3 length equals 14 residues. Germline V lookup: CDR1 LGHNA, CDR2 YSLEER. V lost 0 bases, J lost 11 bases, and 14 bases lay in between.